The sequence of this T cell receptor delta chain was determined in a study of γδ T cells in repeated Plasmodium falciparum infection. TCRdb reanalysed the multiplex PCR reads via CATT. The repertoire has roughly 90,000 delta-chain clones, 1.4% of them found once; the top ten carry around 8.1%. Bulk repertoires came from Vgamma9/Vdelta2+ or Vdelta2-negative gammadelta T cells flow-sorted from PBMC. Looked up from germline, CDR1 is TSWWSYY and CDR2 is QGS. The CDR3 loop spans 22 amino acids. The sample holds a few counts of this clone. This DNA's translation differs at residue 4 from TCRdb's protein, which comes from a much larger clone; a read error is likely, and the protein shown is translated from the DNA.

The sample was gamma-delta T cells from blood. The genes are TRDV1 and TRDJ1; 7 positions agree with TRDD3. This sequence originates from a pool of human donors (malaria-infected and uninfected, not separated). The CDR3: CALEEQSRWSGSYWGLPDKLIF. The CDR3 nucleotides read TGTGCTCTTGAGGAACAAAGTCGATGGTCGGGTTCATACTGGGGATTACCCGATAAACTCATCTTT.